Following are 7 T cell receptor beta chains from one sample sequenced in a study of blood T cell repertoires in COVID-19. Sequencing used immunoSEQ multiplex PCR; TCRdb keeps in-frame clones, though not all of them. Among 100,000 or so clones listed, roughly 81% were seen once. Sequences were obtained from peripheral blood. The receptors originated from a human donor in a cohort sampled during active COVID-19.

Regarding this clone: Other DNA sequences in the same sample also yield this CDR3. This rearrangement joins TRBV6-5 to TRBJ1-1, with TRBD1 as a possible D gene (6 bases). V lost 6 bases, J lost 2 bases, and 13 bases lay in between. Germline-derived CDR1 and CDR2 are MNHEY and SVGAGI. The CDR3 extends over 14 amino acids. Here the CDR3 DNA reads TGTGCCAGCAGCCCGACAGGCCTAAACACTGAAGCTTTCTTT. This translates into CASSPTGLNTEAFF.

Many counts were recorded for this clone. The chain joins TRBV10-3 to TRBJ2-3; 9 bases agree with TRBD2. The CDR3 totals 15 residues. Germline CDR1 reads ENHRY; CDR2 reads SYGVKD. Trimming took 2 bases from V and 4 from J; bases not matched to a gene: 4. The CDR3 loop reads CAISEGGRVADTQYF. The CDR3 bases are TGTGCCATCAGTGAGGGCGGGAGGGTTGCAGATACGCAGTATTTT.

The V gene is TRBV19, the J gene TRBJ1-6; 7 bases match TRBD1. Per the germline V gene, CDR1 is LNHDA and CDR2 is SQIVND (reference sequence). V shed 5 bases, J shed 16 bases, and the junction held 11 bases outside the gene matches. The CDR3 length is 13 residues. CDR3 nucleotide sequence: TGTGCCAGTAGTCCGACAGGGACGGCTGCACTCCACTTT. Amino acids: CASSPTGTAALHF.

This clone occurred once. This CDR3 is also generated by other DNA sequences in the sample. V is TRBV7-9 and J is TRBJ2-5; D is possibly TRBD2 (5 bases). V lost 1 base, J lost 5 bases, and 11 bases lay in between. The CDR3 totals 14 residues. CDR1 and CDR2 (germline): SEHNR, FQNEAQ (reference sequence). The CDR3 spells CASSLGTGLETQYF. CDR3 nucleotides: TGTGCCAGCAGCTTAGGTACGGGGTTGGAGACCCAGTACTTC.

This clone appeared a single time. The rearrangement links TRBV7-2 to TRBJ2-7; D gene ambiguous. The germline V gene encodes CDR1 SGHTA and CDR2 FQGNSA. CDR3 length: 13 amino acids. Trimming cost V 4 bases and J 2 bases, with 9 bases left between them. The CDR3 region has the DNA TGTGCCAGCAGCTCCACAGCTACCTACGAGCAGTACTTC. It specifies CASSSTATYEQYF.

The rearrangement joins TRBV5-4 to TRBJ1-2; D is unclear. CDR3 length equals 14 residues. Between the trimmed V and J ends, which lost 4 bases and 5 bases, there was a span of 15 bases. Germline CDR1 is SGHNT and CDR2 is YYREEE (reference sequence). The CDR3 loop reads CASSKELTGYGYTF. The CDR3 region has the DNA TGTGCCAGCAGCAAGGAGCTGACGGGTTATGGCTACACCTTC.

The genes are TRBV5-1 and TRBJ2-5; the D gene is possibly TRBD2 (5 bases). CDR3 length: 14 residues. Looked up from germline, CDR1 is SGHRS and CDR2 is YFSETQ. Trimming stripped 0 bases from V and 4 bases from J, with 10 bases between. The CDR3 DNA reads TGCGCCAGCAGCTTGGTCGCGGGTTCAGAGACCCAGTACTTC. Translation gives CASSLVAGSETQYF.